The clone carrying this TCR beta chain has a handful of counts. Its antigen is undetermined. This sample was taken from a study of response to subunit inactivated influenza vaccine. Study results and limitations: Seasonal influenza vaccination, on each occasion, was suggested by the authors to recruit few new T cells.

TCRdb reanalysed the RT-PCR reads using MiXCR and keeps one entry per CDR3 protein. The sample holds about 240,000 distinct CDR3 sequences; 10% to 15% are singletons and the top ten take approximately 7.8%. CDR1 and CDR2 from the germline V gene are SGHTA and FQGNSA. J lost 0 bases, V lost 5 bases, and 2 bases had no gene match. The CDR3 loop spans 16 amino acids. The V call is TRBV7-2, the J call TRBJ2-1; 12 bases agree with TRBD2. The receptor was isolated from a man aged 50 to 59 who received an inactivated influenza vaccine. This specimen was non-naive T cells sorted from PBMCs, taken roughly 15 days before vaccination. The CDR3 is CASSGLAGSSYNEQFF. The CDR3 nucleotides read TGTGCCAGCAGCGGACTAGCGGGAAGCTCCTACAATGAGCAGTTCTTC.